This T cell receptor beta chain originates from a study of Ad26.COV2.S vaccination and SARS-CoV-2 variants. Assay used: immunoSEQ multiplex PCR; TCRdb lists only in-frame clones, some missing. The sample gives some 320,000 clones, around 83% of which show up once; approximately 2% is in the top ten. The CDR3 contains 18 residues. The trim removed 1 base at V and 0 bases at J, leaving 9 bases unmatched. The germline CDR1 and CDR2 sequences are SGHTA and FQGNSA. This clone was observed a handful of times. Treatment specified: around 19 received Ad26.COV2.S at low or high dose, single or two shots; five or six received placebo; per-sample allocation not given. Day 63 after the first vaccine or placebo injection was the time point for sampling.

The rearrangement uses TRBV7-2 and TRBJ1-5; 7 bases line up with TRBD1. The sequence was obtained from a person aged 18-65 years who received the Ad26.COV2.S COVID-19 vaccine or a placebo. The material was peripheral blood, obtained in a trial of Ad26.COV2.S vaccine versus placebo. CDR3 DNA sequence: TGTGCCAGCAGCTTAGGAGGGGGCGGTGGCTTTAGCAATCAGCCCCAGCATTTT. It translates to CASSLGGGGGFSNQPQHF.